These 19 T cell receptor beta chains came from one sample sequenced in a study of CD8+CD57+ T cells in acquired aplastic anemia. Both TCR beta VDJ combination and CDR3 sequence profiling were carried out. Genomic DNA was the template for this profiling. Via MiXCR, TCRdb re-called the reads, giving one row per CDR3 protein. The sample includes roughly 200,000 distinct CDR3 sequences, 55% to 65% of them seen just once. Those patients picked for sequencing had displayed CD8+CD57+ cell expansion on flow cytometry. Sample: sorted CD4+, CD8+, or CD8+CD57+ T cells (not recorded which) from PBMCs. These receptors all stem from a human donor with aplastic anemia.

CDR3 protein: CSARKKREKLSSYNEQFF. For the CDR3, the DNA is TGCAGTGCTAGAAAAAAGCGGGAGAAATTAAGCTCCTACAATGAGCAGTTCTTC. The chain links TRBV20-1 to TRBJ2-1, with TRBD2 identical over 8 bases. V trimming: 2 bases; J trimming: 0 bases; junction bases outside the gene matches: 12. The CDR3 covers 18 residues. Germline CDR1 DFQATT, CDR2 SNEGSKA (reference sequence).

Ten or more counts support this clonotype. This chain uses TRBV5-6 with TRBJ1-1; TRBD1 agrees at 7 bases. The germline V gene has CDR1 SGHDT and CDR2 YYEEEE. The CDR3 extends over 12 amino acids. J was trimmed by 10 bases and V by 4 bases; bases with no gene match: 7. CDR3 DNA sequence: TGTGCCAGCAGCCGGACAGGCCTTGGAGCTTTCTTT. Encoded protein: CASSRTGLGAFF. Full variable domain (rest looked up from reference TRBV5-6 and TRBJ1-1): DAGVTQSPTHLIKTRGQQVTLRCSPKSGHDTVSWYQQALGQGPQFIFQYYEEEERQRGNFPDRFSGHQFPNYSSELNVNALLLGDSALYLCASSRTGLGAFFGQGTRLTVV.

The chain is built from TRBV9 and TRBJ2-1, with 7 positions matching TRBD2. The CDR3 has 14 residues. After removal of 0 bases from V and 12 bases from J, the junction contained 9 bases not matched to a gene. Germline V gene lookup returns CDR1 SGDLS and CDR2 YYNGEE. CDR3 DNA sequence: TGTGCCAGCAGCGTAGCGGGGGGTACAGATACGCAGTTCTTC. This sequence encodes CASSVAGGTDTQFF.

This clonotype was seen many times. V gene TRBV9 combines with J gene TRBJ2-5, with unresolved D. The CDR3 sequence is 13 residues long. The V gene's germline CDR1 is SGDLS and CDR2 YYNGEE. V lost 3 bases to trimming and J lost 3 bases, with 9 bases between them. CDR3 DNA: TGTGCCAGCAGCGGACTCGGAGAAGAGACCCAGTACTTC. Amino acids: CASSGLGEETQYF.

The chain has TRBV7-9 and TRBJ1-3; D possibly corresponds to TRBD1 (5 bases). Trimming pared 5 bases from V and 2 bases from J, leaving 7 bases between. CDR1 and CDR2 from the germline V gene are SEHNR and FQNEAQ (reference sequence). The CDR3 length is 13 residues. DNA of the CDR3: TGTGCCAGCAGCCAGGGACCTGGAAACACCATATATTTT. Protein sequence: CASSQGPGNTIYF. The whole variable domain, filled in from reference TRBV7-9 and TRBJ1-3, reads DTGVSQNPRHKITKRGQNVTFRCDPISEHNRLYWYRQTLGQGPEFLTYFQNEAQLEKSRLLSDRFSAERPKGSFSTLEIQRTEQGDSAMYLCASSQGPGNTIYFGEGSWLTVV.

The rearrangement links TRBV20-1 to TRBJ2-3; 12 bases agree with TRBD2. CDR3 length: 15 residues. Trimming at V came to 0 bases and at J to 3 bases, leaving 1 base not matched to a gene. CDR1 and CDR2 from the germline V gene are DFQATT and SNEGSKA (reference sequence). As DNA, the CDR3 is TGCAGTGCTAGAGAGCTAGCGGGGGGGACAGATACGCAGTATTTT. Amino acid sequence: CSARELAGGTDTQYF.

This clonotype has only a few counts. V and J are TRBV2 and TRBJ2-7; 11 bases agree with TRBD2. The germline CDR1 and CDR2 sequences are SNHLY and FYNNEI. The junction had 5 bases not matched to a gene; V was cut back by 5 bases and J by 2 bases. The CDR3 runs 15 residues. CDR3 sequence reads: CASSLTSGGPYEQYF. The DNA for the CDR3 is TGTGCCAGCAGTCTTACTAGCGGGGGCCCCTACGAGCAGTACTTC.

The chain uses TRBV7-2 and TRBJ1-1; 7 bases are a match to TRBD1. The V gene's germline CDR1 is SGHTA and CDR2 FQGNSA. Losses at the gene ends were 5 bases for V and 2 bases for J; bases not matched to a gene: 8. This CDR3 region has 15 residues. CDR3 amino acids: CASSHYGTDNTEAFF. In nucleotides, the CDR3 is TGTGCCAGCAGCCATTATGGGACAGACAACACTGAAGCTTTCTTT.

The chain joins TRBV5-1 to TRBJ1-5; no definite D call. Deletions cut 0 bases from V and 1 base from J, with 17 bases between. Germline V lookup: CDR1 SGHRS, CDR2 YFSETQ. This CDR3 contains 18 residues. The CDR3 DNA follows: TGCGCCAGCAGCTTGGTTCGAGGGAGAGGGTGGAGCAATCAGCCCCAGCATTTT. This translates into CASSLVRGRGWSNQPQHF.

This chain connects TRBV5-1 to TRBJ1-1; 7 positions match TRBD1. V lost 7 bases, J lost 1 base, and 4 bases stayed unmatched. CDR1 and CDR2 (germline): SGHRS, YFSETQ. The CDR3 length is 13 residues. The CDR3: CASFDRENTEAFF. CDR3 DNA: TGCGCCAGCTTCGACAGGGAGAACACTGAAGCTTTCTTT. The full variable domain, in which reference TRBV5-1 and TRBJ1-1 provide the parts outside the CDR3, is KAGVTQTPRYLIKTRGQQVTLSCSPISGHRSVSWYQQTPGQGLQFLFEYFSETQRNKGNFPGRFSGRQFSNSRSEMNVSTLELGDSALYLCASFDRENTEAFFGQGTRLTVV.

The CDR3 loop is CASSVRGAPNEQFF. Written as DNA, the CDR3 is TGTGCCAGCAGTGTGAGGGGGGCCCCCAATGAGCAGTTCTTC. J is TRBJ2-1 and V is TRBV2, with D perhaps TRBD1 or TRBD2 (6 bases each). CDR1 is SNHLY, CDR2 FYNNEI, per germline. V gave up 4 bases and J gave up 6 bases, with 13 bases separating them. CDR3 length: 14 amino acids. Based on the CDR3 plus reference TRBV2 and TRBJ2-1, the full variable domain is EPEVTQTPSHQVTQMGQEVILRCVPISNHLYFYWYRQILGQKVEFLVSFYNNEISEKSEIFDDQFSVERPDGSNFTLKIRSTKLEDSAMYFCASSVRGAPNEQFFGPGTRLTVL.

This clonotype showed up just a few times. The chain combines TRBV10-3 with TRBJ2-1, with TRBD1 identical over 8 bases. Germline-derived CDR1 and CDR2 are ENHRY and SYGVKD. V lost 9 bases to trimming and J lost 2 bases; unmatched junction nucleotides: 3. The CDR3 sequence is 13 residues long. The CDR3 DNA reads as TGTGCCATAGGACAGGGAACCTACAATGAGCAGTTCTTC. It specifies CAIGQGTYNEQFF.

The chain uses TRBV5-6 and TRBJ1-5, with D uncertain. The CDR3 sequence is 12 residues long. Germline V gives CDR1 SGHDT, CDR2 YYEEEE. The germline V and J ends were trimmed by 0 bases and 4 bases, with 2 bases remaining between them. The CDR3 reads CASSLGNQPQHF. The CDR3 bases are TGTGCCAGCAGCTTGGGGAATCAGCCCCAGCATTTT.

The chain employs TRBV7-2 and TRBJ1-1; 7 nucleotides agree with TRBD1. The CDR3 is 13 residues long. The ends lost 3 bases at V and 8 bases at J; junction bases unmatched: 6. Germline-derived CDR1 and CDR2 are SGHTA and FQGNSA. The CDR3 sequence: CASSFQGGIEAFF. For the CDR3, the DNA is TGTGCCAGCAGCTTCCAGGGGGGGATAGAAGCTTTCTTT.

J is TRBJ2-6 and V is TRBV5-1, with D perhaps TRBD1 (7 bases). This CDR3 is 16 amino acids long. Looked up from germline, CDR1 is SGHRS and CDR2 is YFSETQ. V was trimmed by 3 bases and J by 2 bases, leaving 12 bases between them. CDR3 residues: CASSWGDSPGANVLTF. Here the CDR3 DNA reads TGCGCCAGCAGCTGGGGGGACAGCCCTGGGGCCAACGTCCTGACTTTC. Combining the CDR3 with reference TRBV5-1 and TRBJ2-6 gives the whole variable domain KAGVTQTPRYLIKTRGQQVTLSCSPISGHRSVSWYQQTPGQGLQFLFEYFSETQRNKGNFPGRFSGRQFSNSRSEMNVSTLELGDSALYLCASSWGDSPGANVLTFGAGSRLTVL.

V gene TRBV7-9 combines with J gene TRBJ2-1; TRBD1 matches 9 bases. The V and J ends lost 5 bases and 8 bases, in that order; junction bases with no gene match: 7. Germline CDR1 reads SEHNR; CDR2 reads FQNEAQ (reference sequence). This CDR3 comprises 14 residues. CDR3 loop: CASSQGQGDDEQFF. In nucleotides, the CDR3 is TGTGCCAGCAGCCAGGGACAGGGTGACGATGAGCAGTTCTTC.

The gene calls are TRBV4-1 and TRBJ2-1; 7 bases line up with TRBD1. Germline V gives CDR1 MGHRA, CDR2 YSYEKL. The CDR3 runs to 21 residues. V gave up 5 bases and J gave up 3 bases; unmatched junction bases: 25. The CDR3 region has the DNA TGCGCCAGCAGCTCGCGAAGGGGGCGAATCAATGCACCCGACCTCTACAATGAGCAGTTCTTC. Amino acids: CASSSRRGRINAPDLYNEQFF.

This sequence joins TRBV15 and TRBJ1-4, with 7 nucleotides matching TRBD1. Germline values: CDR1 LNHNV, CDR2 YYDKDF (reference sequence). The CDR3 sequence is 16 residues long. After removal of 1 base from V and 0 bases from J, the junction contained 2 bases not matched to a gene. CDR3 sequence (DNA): TGTGCCACCAGCAGAGGGCAGGGGGCAACTAATGAAAAACTGTTTTTT. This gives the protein CATSRGQGATNEKLFF. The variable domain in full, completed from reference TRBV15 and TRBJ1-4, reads DAMVIQNPRYQVTQFGKPVTLSCSQTLNHNVMYWYQQKSSQAPKLLFHYYDKDFNNEADTPDNFQSRRPNTSFCFLDIRSPGLGDTAMYLCATSRGQGATNEKLFFGSGTQLSVL.

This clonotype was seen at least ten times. In DNA form, the CDR3 reads TGTGCCAGCAGTCAAAATGCGGACAGGAGCTACGAGCAGTACTTC. Protein: CASSQNADRSYEQYF. This rearrangement joins TRBV11-2 to TRBJ2-7; the match to TRBD1 covers 7 bases. Trimming cost V 6 bases and J 3 bases; bases outside gene matches: 11. The germline V gene has CDR1 SGHAT and CDR2 FQNNGV. The CDR3 is 15 residues long.